This T cell receptor (beta chain) was captured in a study of blood T cell repertoires in COVID-19. TCRdb keeps only in-frame clones here, not all; method: immunoSEQ multiplex PCR. The sample consists of 250,000 to 400,000 clones, 85% of them appearing once. The germline V gene has CDR1 SGHTA and CDR2 FQGNSA. The CDR3 totals 14 residues. The ends were cut back, 1 base at V and 7 bases at J, with 11 bases in the middle. This sequence joins TRBV7-2 and TRBJ2-1, with D perhaps TRBD1 (5 bases). This receptor was taken from a woman aged 30 to 39 who had been exposed to COVID-19. The sample comprised PBMCs or T cells enriched from blood (not recorded which). The CDR3 loop is CASSLGRDGNEQFF. Here the CDR3 DNA reads TGTGCCAGCAGCTTAGGCAGGGATGGGAATGAGCAGTTCTTC.